These 3 T cell receptor beta chains came from one sample sequenced in a study of shared clonotypes between healthy human individuals. Using immunoSEQ multiplex PCR, the repertoire was profiled, and TCRdb retains in-frame clones only, with some absent. Among 850,000 to 1,100,000 clones listed, 70% to 80% were seen once. The sample comprised memory CD4+ T cells from PBMCs. The subset: CD45RA-negative fraction. These receptors originate from a man younger than 35 in good health. Some clones in this sample may be carry-over from other donors' samples.

This rearrangement joins TRBV5-1 to TRBJ1-3; a possible D gene is TRBD1 (5 bases). The CDR3 loop spans 16 amino acids. CDR1 is SGHRS, CDR2 YFSETQ, per germline. V lost 0 bases, J lost 3 bases, and 13 bases lay in between. The CDR3 spells CASSLAGPRFGNTIYF. Written as DNA, the CDR3 is TGCGCCAGCAGCTTGGCAGGGCCTCGGTTTGGAAACACCATATATTTT.

This clone was seen only a few times. This chain links TRBV28 with TRBJ2-7; 10 bases are shared with TRBD1. This CDR3 is built from 16 residues. J lost 7 bases, V lost 2 bases, and 11 bases had no gene match. Germline values: CDR1 MDHEN, CDR2 SYDVKM. The CDR3 nucleotides are TGTGCCAGCAGTTTAGGGTCCGGACAGGGGGTAGGGGAGCAGTACTTC. Translated: CASSLGSGQGVGEQYF.

V is TRBV7-3 and J is TRBJ1-1; no definite D call. This CDR3 has 17 residues. Germline CDR1 and CDR2: SGHTA and FQGTGA. Trimming took 1 base from V and 4 from J, leaving 19 bases between them. CDR3 sequence: CASSLRAVRPISTEAFF. In DNA form, the CDR3 reads TGTGCCAGCAGCTTAAGGGCTGTCAGGCCCATCAGCACTGAAGCTTTCTTT.